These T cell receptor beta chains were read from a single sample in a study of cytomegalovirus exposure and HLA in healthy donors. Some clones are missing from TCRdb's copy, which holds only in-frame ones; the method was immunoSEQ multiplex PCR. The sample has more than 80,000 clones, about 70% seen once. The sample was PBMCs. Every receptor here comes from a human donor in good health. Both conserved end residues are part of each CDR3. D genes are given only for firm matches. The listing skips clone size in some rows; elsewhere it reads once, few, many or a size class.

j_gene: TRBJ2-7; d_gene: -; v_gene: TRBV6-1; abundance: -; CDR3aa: CASTATGAGEQYF; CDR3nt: TGTGCCAGCACCGCGACTGGAGCTGGAGAGCAGTACTTC
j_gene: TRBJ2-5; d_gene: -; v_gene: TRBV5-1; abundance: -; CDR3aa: CASSLVPGQETQYF; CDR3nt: TGCGCCAGCAGCTTGGTCCCAGGGCAAGAGACCCAGTACTTC
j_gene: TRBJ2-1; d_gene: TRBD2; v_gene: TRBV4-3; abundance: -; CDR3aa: CASSPRGSSYNEQFF; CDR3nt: TGCGCCAGCAGCCCGCGGGGGAGCTCCTACAATGAGCAGTTCTTC
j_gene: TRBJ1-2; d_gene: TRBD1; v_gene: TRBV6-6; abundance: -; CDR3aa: CASSQTQGQNYGYTF; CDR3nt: TGTGCCAGCAGTCAAACTCAGGGACAGAACTATGGCTACACCTTC
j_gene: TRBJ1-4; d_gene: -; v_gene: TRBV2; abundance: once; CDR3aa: CASRNLQGEGEKLFF; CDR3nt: TGTGCCAGTCGAAACCTCCAGGGCGAAGGGGAAAAACTGTTTTTT
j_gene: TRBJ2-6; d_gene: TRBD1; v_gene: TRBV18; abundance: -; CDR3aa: CASSSGQGTGANVLTF; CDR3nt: TGTGCCAGCTCCTCAGGACAGGGGACCGGGGCCAACGTCCTGACTTTC
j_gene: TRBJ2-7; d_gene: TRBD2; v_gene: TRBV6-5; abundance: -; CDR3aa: CASSFTSGSHEQYF; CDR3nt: TGTGCCAGCAGCTTCACTAGCGGGAGCCACGAGCAGTACTTC
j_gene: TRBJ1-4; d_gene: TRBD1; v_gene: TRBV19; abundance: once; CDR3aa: CASTTGQYNEKLFF; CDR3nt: TGTGCCAGTACAACGGGACAGTATAATGAAAAACTGTTTTTT
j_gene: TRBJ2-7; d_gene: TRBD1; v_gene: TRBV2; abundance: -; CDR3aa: CASSGGQGAGRYYEQYF; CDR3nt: TGTGCCAGCAGTGGGGGACAGGGGGCCGGAAGGTACTACGAGCAGTACTTC
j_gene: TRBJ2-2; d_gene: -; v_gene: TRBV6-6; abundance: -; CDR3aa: CASSQGAGELFF; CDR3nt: TGTGCCAGCAGTCAGGGCGCCGGGGAGCTGTTTTTT
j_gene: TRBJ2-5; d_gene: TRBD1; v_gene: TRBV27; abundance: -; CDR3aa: CASSSGLVQRGQAHSNQETQYF; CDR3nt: TGTGCCAGCAGTTCGGGATTGGTGCAACGTGGACAGGCCCATTCCAACCAAGAGACCCAGTACTTC
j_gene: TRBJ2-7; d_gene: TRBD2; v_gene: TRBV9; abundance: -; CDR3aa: CASSVGLAGVMEQYF; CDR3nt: TGTGCCAGCAGCGTAGGATTAGCGGGGGTAATGGAGCAGTACTTC
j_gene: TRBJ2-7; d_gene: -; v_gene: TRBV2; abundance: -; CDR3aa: CASRSAYEQYF; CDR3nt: TGTGCCAGCAGGTCGGCCTACGAGCAGTACTTC
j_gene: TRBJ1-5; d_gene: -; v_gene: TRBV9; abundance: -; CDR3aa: CASSVGGEDQPQHF; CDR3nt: TGTGCCAGCAGCGTAGGGGGGGAGGATCAGCCCCAGCATTTT
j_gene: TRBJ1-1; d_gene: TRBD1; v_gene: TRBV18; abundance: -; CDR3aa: CASSPTTGESSEAFF; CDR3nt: TGTGCCAGCTCACCGACGACAGGGGAAAGCTCTGAAGCTTTCTTT
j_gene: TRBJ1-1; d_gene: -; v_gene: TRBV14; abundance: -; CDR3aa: CASTAVMNTEAFF; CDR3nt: TGTGCCAGTACCGCGGTTATGAACACTGAAGCTTTCTTT
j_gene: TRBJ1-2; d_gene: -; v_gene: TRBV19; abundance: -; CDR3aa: CASSIVFTGSGAYGYTF; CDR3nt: TGTGCCAGTAGTATAGTTTTTACAGGGTCTGGGGCGTATGGCTACACCTTC
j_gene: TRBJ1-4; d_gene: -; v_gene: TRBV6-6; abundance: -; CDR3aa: CASSYPSGEKLFF; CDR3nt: TGTGCCAGCAGTTACCCTTCGGGTGAAAAACTGTTTTTT
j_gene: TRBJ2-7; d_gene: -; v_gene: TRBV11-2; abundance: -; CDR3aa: CASSITGCEQYF; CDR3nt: TGTGCCAGCAGCATCACAGGGTGCGAGCAGTACTTC
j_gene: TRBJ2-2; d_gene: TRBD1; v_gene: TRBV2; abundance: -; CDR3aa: CASGQANTGELFF; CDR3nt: TGTGCCAGCGGACAGGCGAACACCGGGGAGCTGTTTTTT
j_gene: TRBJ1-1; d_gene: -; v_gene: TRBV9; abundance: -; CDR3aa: CASSVVGGPTEAFF; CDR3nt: TGTGCCAGCAGCGTAGTCGGGGGACCCACTGAAGCTTTCTTT
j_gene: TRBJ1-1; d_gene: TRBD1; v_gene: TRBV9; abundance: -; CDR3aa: CASSTSGQGNEAFF; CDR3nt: TGTGCCAGCAGCACATCGGGACAGGGTAATGAAGCTTTCTTT
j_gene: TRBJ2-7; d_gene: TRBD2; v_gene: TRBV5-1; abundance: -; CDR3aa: CASSLDTASGGHEQYF; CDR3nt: TGCGCCAGCAGCTTGGATACGGCTAGCGGGGGCCACGAGCAGTACTTC
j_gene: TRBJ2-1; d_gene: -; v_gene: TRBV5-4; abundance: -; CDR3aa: CASSPNVPGSYNEQFF; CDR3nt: TGTGCCAGCAGCCCGAACGTCCCCGGCTCCTACAATGAGCAGTTCTTC
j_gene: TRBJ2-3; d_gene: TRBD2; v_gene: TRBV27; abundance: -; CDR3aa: CASSAYGTTGDRDTQYF; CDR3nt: TGTGCCAGCAGTGCCTACGGGACTACGGGGGATAGAGATACGCAGTATTTT
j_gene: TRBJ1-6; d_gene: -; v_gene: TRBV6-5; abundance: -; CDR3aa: CASSLNQGLNSPLHF; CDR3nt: TGTGCCAGCAGCCTTAATCAGGGGCTAAATTCACCCCTCCACTTT
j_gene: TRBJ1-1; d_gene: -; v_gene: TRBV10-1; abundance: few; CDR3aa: CASSELGGLTEAFF; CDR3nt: TGCGCCAGCAGTGAGCTCGGGGGGTTAACTGAAGCTTTCTTT
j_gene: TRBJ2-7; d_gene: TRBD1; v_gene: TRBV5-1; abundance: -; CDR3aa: CASSETSGQGGSEQYF; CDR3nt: TGCGCCAGCAGCGAAACGTCGGGACAGGGTGGCTCCGAGCAGTACTTC
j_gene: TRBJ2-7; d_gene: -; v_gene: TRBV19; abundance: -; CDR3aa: CASSIGHYEQYF; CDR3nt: TGTGCCAGTAGTATTGGGCACTACGAGCAGTACTTC
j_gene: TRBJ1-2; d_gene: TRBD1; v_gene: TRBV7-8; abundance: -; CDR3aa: CASSFSQVDRARGYTF; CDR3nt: TGTGCCAGCAGCTTCAGCCAAGTCGACAGGGCTCGCGGCTACACCTTC
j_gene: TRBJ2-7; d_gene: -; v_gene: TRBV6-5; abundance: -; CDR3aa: CASSYAGPAHYEQYF; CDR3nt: TGTGCCAGCAGTTACGCGGGGCCGGCCCACTACGAGCAGTACTTC
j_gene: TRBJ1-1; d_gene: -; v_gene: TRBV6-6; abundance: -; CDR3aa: CASRFRRDCEAFF; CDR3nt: TGTGCCAGCAGATTCAGACGGGACTGTGAAGCTTTCTTT
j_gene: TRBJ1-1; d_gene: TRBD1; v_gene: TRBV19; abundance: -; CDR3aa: CASSIGQGAGTEAFF; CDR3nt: TGTGCCAGTAGTATCGGACAGGGGGCGGGTACTGAAGCTTTCTTT
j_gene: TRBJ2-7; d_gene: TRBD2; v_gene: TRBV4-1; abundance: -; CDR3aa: CASSQGLAGGYEQYF; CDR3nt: TGCGCCAGCAGCCAAGGACTAGCGGGAGGCTACGAGCAGTACTTC
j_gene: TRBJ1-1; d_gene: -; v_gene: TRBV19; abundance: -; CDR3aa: CASRTGRTVGTEAFF; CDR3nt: TGTGCCAGTAGAACAGGAAGGACCGTGGGGACTGAAGCTTTCTTT